This TCR beta chain comes out of a study of ipilimumab plus nivolumab after autologous stem cell transplantation. Some clones are missing from TCRdb's copy, which holds only in-frame ones; the method was immunoSEQ multiplex PCR. The sample lists 4,500 to 6,000 clones, 55% to 80% occurring once. V lost 2 bases and J lost 0; bases outside the gene matches: 4. The CDR3 has 18 residues. Germline lookup yields CDR1 KGHSH and CDR2 LQKENI. Dosing: nivolumab 3 mg/kg IV, weeks 1, 4, 7, 10, then every two weeks to week 26. This clone appeared a single time. The rearrangement links TRBV18 to TRBJ2-2; 12 bases align to TRBD1. This TCR was sampled from a male donor with multiple myeloma. Sequencing was performed on PBMCs, taken in a trial of ipilimumab plus nivolumab as post-transplant consolidation. The CDR3 here is CASSPWGTGGANTGELFF. The DNA for the CDR3 is TGTGCCAGCTCACCATGGGGGACAGGGGGCGCGAACACCGGGGAGCTGTTTTTT.